These T cell receptor beta chains were read from a single sample in a study of radiation and T cells in renal cell carcinoma. Profiling relied on immunoSEQ multiplex PCR, and the TCRdb table lists in-frame clones only, not all of them. The sample lists about 130,000 clones, about 88% occurring once. The sample consisted of blood, taken from a patient whose treatment included radiotherapy and nephrectomy. These receptors originate from a woman aged 50 to 60 with renal cell carcinoma. Each CDR3 is given with its conserved first and last residue. A D gene is named only where the DNA matches it firmly. Size is stated for part of the rows, as once, few or many counts, or as a class when the clone is expanded.

j_call d_call v_call clone_size cdr3_nt cdr3_aa
TRBJ1-2 - TRBV4-1 - TGCGCCAGCAGCCAAGATTTCGGGGGGGTCAGGGGCTACACCTTC CASSQDFGGVRGYTF
TRBJ1-2 - TRBV1 - TGCACCAGCCTTACCGAGGAGAGCATCTATGGCTACACCTTC CTSLTEESIYGYTF
TRBJ2-1 - TRBV13 - TGTGCCAGCAGCCAATCCGGGGGGCTCTCCTACAATGAGCAGTTCTTC CASSQSGGLSYNEQFF
TRBJ2-1 TRBD1 TRBV9 - TGTGCCAGCAGCGTAGGGCAGGGGGCTGGCAATGAGCAGTTCTTC CASSVGQGAGNEQFF
TRBJ2-7 TRBD2 TRBV5-6 - TGTGCCAGCAGAAAAGCGGGGGGCAGCTACGAGCAGTACTTC CASRKAGGSYEQYF
TRBJ1-2 - TRBV6-1 - TGTGCCAGCAGTGAAGTAGGGGACGGCTACACCTTC CASSEVGDGYTF
TRBJ1-1 - TRBV9 - TGTGCCAGCAGCGTAGAAGGTCAGGGCACTGAAGCTTTCTTT CASSVEGQGTEAFF
TRBJ2-2 TRBD1 TRBV9 few TGTGCCAGCAGCGTCCGGGACAGTGCCACCGGGGAGCTGTTTTTT CASSVRDSATGELFF
TRBJ2-1 - TRBV7-2 - TGTGCCAGCAGCTTAGCGGGGGCGGTCAATGAGCAGTTCTTC CASSLAGAVNEQFF
TRBJ2-5 - TRBV7-3 - TGTGCCAGCAGCTTGTTGGAGACCCAGTACTTC CASSLLETQYF
TRBJ2-2 TRBD1 TRBV5-1 - TGCGCCAGCTGCCGGGACAGGGGTAAATTGGAGCTGTTTTTT CASCRDRGKLELFF
TRBJ1-1 - TRBV6-5 - TGTGCCAGCAGTTACTTACAGAACACTGAAGCTTTCTTT CASSYLQNTEAFF
TRBJ2-2 - TRBV6-1 once TGTGCCAGCAGTGAAGGTTATAGGGCCGGGGAGCTGTTTTTT CASSEGYRAGELFF
TRBJ2-1 TRBD2 TRBV5-1 - TGCGCCAGCAGCCGAAGGACTAGCGGGAACTACAATGAGCAGTTCTTC CASSRRTSGNYNEQFF
TRBJ2-7 TRBD2 TRBV5-1 - TGCGCCAGCAGCGCACCCCGAGCGGGGGCGGGCTCCTACGAGCAGTACTTC CASSAPRAGAGSYEQYF
TRBJ2-2 - TRBV2 - TGTGCCAGCAGTGAGATAAGGACGATCACCGGGGAGCTGTTTTTT CASSEIRTITGELFF
TRBJ1-1 - TRBV5-1 - TGCGCCAGCAGCTTGGCCAACGAGAACACTGAAGCTTTCTTT CASSLANENTEAFF
TRBJ2-1 TRBD2 TRBV18 - TGTGCCAGCTCCCGCGGTCCGGGACTAGGGTCGGTCTTC CASSRGPGLGSVF
TRBJ1-1 - TRBV11-2 - TGTGCCAGCAGCTTAGCCAGGGGAAAGGGTGCTGAAGCTTTCTTT CASSLARGKGAEAFF
TRBJ2-5 - TRBV4-1 - TGCGCCAGCAGCCAAGACAAAACTAGTCAAGAGACCCAGTACTTC CASSQDKTSQETQYF
TRBJ1-2 - TRBV7-9 - TGTGCCAGCAGCTCCTCGGACGTCCTCCCCTATGGCTACACCTTC CASSSSDVLPYGYTF
TRBJ2-1 TRBD2 TRBV4-3 - TGCGCCAGCAGCCATCGACACGATACGGGGGGGCCAAACGATGAGCAGTTCTTC CASSHRHDTGGPNDEQFF
TRBJ2-5 TRBD1 TRBV5-1 - TGCGCCAGCAGCTTGGCCGAAGGGGGCTACGAGACCCAGTACTTC CASSLAEGGYETQYF
TRBJ2-6 TRBD2 TRBV5-1 - TGCGCCAGCAGCTTGGGGGGAGGGCGGCTTATCACTGGGGCCAACGTCCTGACTTTC CASSLGGGRLITGANVLTF